This is a list of T cell receptor beta chains from one sample in a study of beta chain features in type 1 diabetes. Here immunoSEQ multiplex PCR was the method, and the copy in TCRdb shows in-frame clones only, minus some. The table has approximately 150,000 clones, about 9.1% seen once. Sequencing was done on a sample of central memory CD4+ T cells from blood. The receptors derive from a woman younger than 30 in good health. Both conserved end residues are part of each CDR3. The D gene is left open where the match is weak. Clone size is stated in some rows and not others, as once, few, many or a class when expanded.

. | TRBJ2-7 | TRBV30 | few | TGTGCCTGGAGCGCCGGGGAAGGGTCCTACGAGCAGTACTTC | CAWSAGEGSYEQYF
TRBD2 | TRBJ2-1 | TRBV5-1 | . | TGCGCCAGCAGTTCGGGACTAGCGGGAGGGCTTGAGCAGTTCTTC | CASSSGLAGGLEQFF
TRBD1 | TRBJ2-4 | TRBV29-1 | . | TGCAGCGTTGAAAGACAGGGGGCACGAGGGGGCATTCAGTACTTC | CSVERQGARGGIQYF
. | TRBJ1-4 | TRBV30 | few | TGTGCCTGGAGGTCAGGGGAAGAAAAACTGTTTTTT | CAWRSGEEKLFF
. | TRBJ1-5 | TRBV9 | . | TGTGCCACCTCAGATGAACAGGGCTATCAGCCCCAGCATTTT | CATSDEQGYQPQHF
. | TRBJ2-2 | TRBV2 | many | TGTGCCAGCAGTGAATTGGAGCAAGCGAACACCGGGGAGCTGTTTTTT | CASSELEQANTGELFF
. | TRBJ2-3 | TRBV11-1 | many | TGTGCCAGCAGCCCGGACAGAGCAGATACGCAGTATTTT | CASSPDRADTQYF
TRBD1 | TRBJ2-7 | TRBV5-1 | few | TGCGCCAGCAGCTACACAGGGGCGCCGTCCTACGAGCAGTACTTC | CASSYTGAPSYEQYF
. | TRBJ1-1 | TRBV16 | many | TGTGCCAGCAGCCAAGCAGGGATGACTGAAGCTTTCTTT | CASSQAGMTEAFF
TRBD1 | TRBJ1-4 | TRBV7-2 | . | TGTGCCAGCAGCTCTCGGACAGGGGTTCGCGAAAAACTGTTTTTT | CASSSRTGVREKLFF
. | TRBJ1-2 | TRBV30 | few | TGTGCCTGGAGCCGGGGAGGACCCCACGGCTACACCTTC | CAWSRGGPHGYTF
TRBD1 | TRBJ1-5 | TRBV7-2 | . | TGTGCCAGCAGCTACAGGGGGGTTGGAGGGCCCCAGCATTTT | CASSYRGVGGPQHF
TRBD1 | TRBJ1-1 | TRBV5-4 | few | TGTGCCAGCAGCTTACAGGGGGCTCGCACTGAAGCTTTCTTT | CASSLQGARTEAFF
. | TRBJ1-2 | TRBV4-1 | few | TGCGCCAGCAGCCCCGACAGAACTTCCTATGGCTACACCTTC | CASSPDRTSYGYTF
TRBD1 | TRBJ1-2 | TRBV6-5 | . | TGTGCCAGCAGTTACTCGGACAGGAACCCCTATGGCTACACCTTC | CASSYSDRNPYGYTF
TRBD1 | TRBJ1-1 | TRBV6-6 | few | TGTGCCAGCAGTTACTCGAGGGGGCGATCCACTGAAGCTTTCTTT | CASSYSRGRSTEAFF
. | TRBJ2-1 | TRBV4-2 | few | TGTGCCAGCAGCCAACTCAAGCGTAGCTCCTACAATGAGCAGTTCTTC | CASSQLKRSSYNEQFF
TRBD2 | TRBJ2-3 | TRBV19 | few | TGTGCCAGTAGTTTAGGAAGCGGGAGAGGCACGCAGTATTTT | CASSLGSGRGTQYF
TRBD2 | TRBJ2-7 | TRBV5-1 | . | TGCGCCAGCAGTCCTAGCGGGGCGTCCTTGGAGCAGTACTTC | CASSPSGASLEQYF
TRBD2 | TRBJ2-5 | TRBV4-3 | few | TGCGCCAGCAGCCATGCGGGGGGTGGCGGGGCGGATGAAGAGACCCAGTACTTC | CASSHAGGGGADEETQYF
. | TRBJ2-5 | TRBV5-1 | few | TGCGCCAGCAGAAGGGAGCTAGAGACCCAGTACTTC | CASRRELETQYF
. | TRBJ2-1 | TRBV7-9 | few | TGTGCCAGCAGCCTAGGACTGGCGGATGAGCAGTTCTTC | CASSLGLADEQFF
TRBD1 | TRBJ2-7 | TRBV30 | few | TGTGCCTGGAGTACGGGACAGGGTTCCTCCTACGAGCAGTACTTC | CAWSTGQGSSYEQYF
TRBD2 | TRBJ2-3 | TRBV7-2 | . | TGTGCCAGCAGCGCTGGGACTAGCGGGGGGGAATATACGCAGTATTTT | CASSAGTSGGEYTQYF
. | TRBJ2-3 | TRBV7-2 | few | TGTGCCAGCAGCTTGACTAGGCATACCGATACGCAGTATTTT | CASSLTRHTDTQYF
TRBD2 | TRBJ2-1 | TRBV28 | few | TGTGCCAGCAGGACTAGCGGGAGAGACAATGAGCAGTTCTTC | CASRTSGRDNEQFF
TRBD2 | TRBJ2-3 | TRBV7-2 | few | TGTGCCAGCAGCTTAAGGTCGGGGGGGAAAACAGATACGCAGTATTTT | CASSLRSGGKTDTQYF
. | TRBJ1-5 | TRBV19 | . | TGTGCCAGTAGTAATACACGGGTCCCGCCCCAGCATTTT | CASSNTRVPPQHF
. | TRBJ2-1 | TRBV7-9 | many | TGTGCCAGCAGCTTGGAAGCGATCTCGAATTACAATGAGCAGTTCTTC | CASSLEAISNYNEQFF
TRBD1 | TRBJ2-5 | TRBV6-5 | few | TGTGCCAGCAGTCGGGCAGGGGGAGAGACCCAGTACTTC | CASSRAGGETQYF
. | TRBJ2-6 | TRBV5-1 | few | TGCGCCAGCCGGACTAATCCCTCTGGGGCCAACGTCCTGACTTTC | CASRTNPSGANVLTF
TRBD1 | TRBJ2-5 | TRBV5-1 | few | TGCGCCAGCAGTGGGGGACAGGGGGCTAACCAAGAGACCCAGTACTTC | CASSGGQGANQETQYF
TRBD1 | TRBJ1-2 | TRBV5-1 | . | TGCGCCAGCAGCTTGACCGGGACAGCTACTAACTATGGCTACACCTTC | CASSLTGTATNYGYTF
. | TRBJ2-5 | TRBV6-6 | . | TGTGCCAGCAGTTACCAAGAGGGATCCCAAGAGACCCAGTACTTC | CASSYQEGSQETQYF
. | TRBJ1-5 | TRBV7-2 | few | TGTGCCAGCAGCACAGGGTTCAATCAGCCCCAGCATTTT | CASSTGFNQPQHF
. | TRBJ1-5 | TRBV5-1 | few | TGCGCCAGCAGCTTGGGGGCCGGGAGTCAACAGCCCCAGCATTTT | CASSLGAGSQQPQHF
TRBD1 | TRBJ1-2 | TRBV7-7 | . | TGTGCTAGCAGCCCAATAAGGTCGTGGGGACAGGCGAACTATGGCTACACCTTC | CASSPIRSWGQANYGYTF
. | TRBJ1-2 | TRBV18 | . | TGTGCCAGCTCACCACCGTCCATGCGATATGGCTACACCTTC | CASSPPSMRYGYTF
TRBD1 | TRBJ1-2 | TRBV6-6 | . | TGTGCCAGCAATCCGCGACAGGGTGGATATGGCTACACCTTC | CASNPRQGGYGYTF
. | TRBJ2-7 | TRBV7-9 | many | TGTGCCAGCAGCTTTAGCTACGAGCAGTACTTC | CASSFSYEQYF
TRBD1 | TRBJ2-5 | TRBV30 | few | TGTGCCTGGGATTCGACAGGGAGAGAGACCCAGTACTTC | CAWDSTGRETQYF
TRBD1 | TRBJ2-3 | TRBV5-4 | . | TGTGCCAGCAGCCTGGGGGGACAGGCTAGCACAGATACGCAGTATTTT | CASSLGGQASTDTQYF
. | TRBJ2-7 | TRBV5-1 | few | TGCGCCAGCAGCTTGGACAGGCGACGCGAGCAGTACTTC | CASSLDRRREQYF
TRBD2 | TRBJ2-3 | TRBV4-2 | . | TGTGCCTACAGGACGGCGGGAGGAAAGAATACGCAGTATTTT | CAYRTAGGKNTQYF
. | TRBJ2-3 | TRBV7-3 | few | TGTGCCAGCAGCTTAGTCGGCACAGATACGCAGTATTTT | CASSLVGTDTQYF
. | TRBJ2-2 | TRBV25-1 | . | TGTGCCAGCAGTGAGGCACGTAACACCGGGGAGCTGTTTTTT | CASSEARNTGELFF
. | TRBJ2-3 | TRBV5-1 | few | TGCGCCAGCAGCTTGGCGGGAGAGCCAGATACGCAGTATTTT | CASSLAGEPDTQYF
. | TRBJ2-7 | TRBV15 | few | TGTGCCACCAGCAGAGGTGGGGGCAGTCCGAGCTCCTACGAGCAGTACTTC | CATSRGGGSPSSYEQYF
TRBD2 | TRBJ2-6 | TRBV5-4 | . | TGTGCCAGCAGCTTGAAAGCGGGAGTAGGTTCTGGGGCCAACGTCCTGACTTTC | CASSLKAGVGSGANVLTF
. | TRBJ1-1 | TRBV5-1 | . | TGCGCCAGCAGCTTGGATGGACACCCAAACACTGAAGCTTTCTTT | CASSLDGHPNTEAFF
TRBD1 | TRBJ2-5 | TRBV7-9 | . | TGTGCCAGCAGCTTAGCGGACAGGCAGACCCAGTACTTC | CASSLADRQTQYF
TRBD2 | TRBJ2-1 | TRBV18 | few | TGTGCCAGCTCACCGGGGACTAGCGGGGGTCACAATGAGCAGTTCTTC | CASSPGTSGGHNEQFF
. | TRBJ1-6 | TRBV6-1 | . | TGTGCCAGCAGCCGGACCGGGGGTAATGATTCACCCCTCCACTTT | CASSRTGGNDSPLHF
. | TRBJ2-2 | TRBV5-1 | few | TGCGCCAGCAGCCCGAACTCCGGGGAGCTGTTTTTT | CASSPNSGELFF
TRBD1 | TRBJ1-2 | TRBV7-2 | few | TGTGCCAGCAGCTTAACCCAGGGGGCGCGCCATGGCTACACCTTC | CASSLTQGARHGYTF
. | TRBJ1-5 | TRBV7-9 | many | TGTGCCAGCAGCTTTGCAGATCAGCCCCAGCATTTT | CASSFADQPQHF
TRBD2 | TRBJ2-3 | TRBV30 | once | TGTGCCTGGAGACCTAGCGGGGGCACAGATACGCAGTATTTT | CAWRPSGGTDTQYF
TRBD1 | TRBJ2-4 | TRBV2 | few | TGTGCCAGCAGTGAAGCTTGGGACAGCAAAAACATTCAGTACTTC | CASSEAWDSKNIQYF